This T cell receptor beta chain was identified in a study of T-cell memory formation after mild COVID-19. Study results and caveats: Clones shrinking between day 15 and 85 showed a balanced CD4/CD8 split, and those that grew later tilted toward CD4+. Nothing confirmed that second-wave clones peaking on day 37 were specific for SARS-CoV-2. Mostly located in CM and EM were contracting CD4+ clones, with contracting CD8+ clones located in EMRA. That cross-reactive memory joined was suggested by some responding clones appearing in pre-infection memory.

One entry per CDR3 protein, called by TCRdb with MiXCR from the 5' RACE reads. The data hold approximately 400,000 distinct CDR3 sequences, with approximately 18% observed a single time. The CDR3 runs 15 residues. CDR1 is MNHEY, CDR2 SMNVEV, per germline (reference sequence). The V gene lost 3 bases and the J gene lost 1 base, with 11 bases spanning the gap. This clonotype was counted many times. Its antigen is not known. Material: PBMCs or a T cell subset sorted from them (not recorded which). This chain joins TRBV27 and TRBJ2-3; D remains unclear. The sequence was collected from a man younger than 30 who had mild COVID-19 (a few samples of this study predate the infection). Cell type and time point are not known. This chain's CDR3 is CASSFITSGTDTQYF. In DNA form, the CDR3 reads TGTGCCAGCAGTTTTATTACGTCGGGCACAGATACGCAGTATTTT.